Listed here are 13 T cell receptor beta chains from one sample, sequenced in a study of blood T cell repertoires in COVID-19. Repertoires were generated with immunoSEQ multiplex PCR, while TCRdb's copy carries only in-frame clones and drops some. The table lists 31,000 or so clones, around 87% of them singletons. Sequenced input: peripheral blood. Receptors originate from a man in his fifties or sixties with active COVID-19.

The chain joins TRBV19 to TRBJ2-7; possible D gene TRBD2, 5 bases. The V and J ends lost 1 base and 5 bases respectively, with 9 bases between them. This CDR3 spans 13 amino acids. From germline, CDR1 is LNHDA and CDR2 SQIVND (reference sequence). The CDR3 reads CASSIARADEQYF. CDR3 nucleotides: TGTGCCAGTAGTATAGCGAGGGCGGACGAGCAGTACTTC.

The rearrangement joins TRBV7-9 to TRBJ1-1, with D possibly being TRBD1 (6 bases). CDR3 length equals 15 residues. V gave up 5 bases and J gave up 1 base, with 14 bases separating them. Germline V gives CDR1 SEHNR, CDR2 FQNEAQ (reference sequence). CDR3: CASSPTGRENTEAFF. The CDR3 DNA follows: TGTGCCAGCAGCCCCACAGGGCGAGAGAACACTGAAGCTTTCTTT.

J is TRBJ1-6 and V is TRBV19, with D possibly being TRBD1 (5 bases). The CDR3 is 16 residues long. Trimming pared 3 bases from V and 2 bases from J, leaving 11 bases between. CDR1 is LNHDA and CDR2 is SQIVND in the germline V gene (reference sequence). The chain's CDR3 is CASSISRQTYNSPLHF. DNA of the CDR3: TGTGCCAGTAGTATCTCCCGACAGACCTATAATTCACCCCTCCACTTT.

The V call is TRBV19, the J call TRBJ1-5; 8 nucleotides match TRBD1. CDR1 is LNHDA, CDR2 SQIVND, per germline (reference sequence). The ends lost 4 bases at V and 5 bases at J; junction bases unmatched: 7. There are 15 residues in the CDR3. CDR3 region: CASSTDREGHQPQHF. CDR3 sequence (DNA): TGTGCCAGTAGTACGGACAGGGAGGGCCATCAGCCCCAGCATTTT. The full variable domain, in which reference TRBV19 and TRBJ1-5 provide the parts outside the CDR3, is DGGITQSPKYLFRKEGQNVTLSCEQNLNHDAMYWYRQDPGQGLRLIYYSQIVNDFQKGDIAEGYSVSREKKESFPLTVTSAQKNPTAFYLCASSTDREGHQPQHFGDGTRLSIL.

The CDR3 region is CATSDSSDRGLYNEQFF. The DNA for the CDR3 is TGTGCCACCAGTGACTCTTCAGACAGGGGGCTTTACAATGAGCAGTTCTTC. The rearrangement joins TRBV24-1 to TRBJ2-1; 10 positions agree with TRBD1. The germline V gene has CDR1 KGHDR and CDR2 SFDVKD. J lost 4 bases, V lost 4 bases, and 9 bases had no gene match. The CDR3 is 17 residues long.

The chain combines TRBV6-5 with TRBJ2-1, with 13 positions matching TRBD2. The CDR3 has 15 amino acids. Germline-derived CDR1 and CDR2 are MNHEY and SVGAGI. J gave up 6 bases and V 7 bases, and 6 bases lay outside the gene matches. The CDR3 region has the DNA TGTGCCAGCATTGGGACTAGCGGGGTATTCAATGAGCAGTTCTTC. Translated, it gives CASIGTSGVFNEQFF.

The genes are TRBV21-1 and TRBJ2-3; no check of the table's D call, TRBD1, against the DNA was made. TRBV21-1 is designated a pseudogene. The CDR3 length is 14 residues. The CDR3 protein is CASSKGQGTDTQYF. CDR3 bases: TGTGCCAGCAGCAAAGGACAGGGGACGGATACGCAGTATTTT.

The V call is TRBV4-1, the J call TRBJ2-2, with D maybe TRBD1 (6 bases). The CDR3 length is 15 residues. Trimming stripped 6 bases from V and 2 bases from J, with 13 bases between. Germline-derived CDR1 and CDR2 are MGHRA and YSYEKL. CDR3 sequence (DNA): TGCGCCAGCAGGGGTGTGGGACAAAACACCGGGGAGCTGTTTTTT. Protein product: CASRGVGQNTGELFF.

This clone has only a few counts. The genes are TRBV5-1 and TRBJ1-2, with D unresolved. The ends were cut back, 4 bases at V and 2 bases at J, with 6 bases in the middle. Germline assignment: CDR1 SGHRS and CDR2 YFSETQ. This CDR3 region has 12 residues. CDR3 sequence reads: CASSEQNYGYTF. The CDR3 nucleotides are TGCGCCAGCAGCGAACAGAACTATGGCTACACCTTC.

This chain connects TRBV5-6 to TRBJ2-2; D possibly corresponds to TRBD1 (6 bases). The CDR3 is 13 amino acids. V was trimmed by 6 bases and J by 2 bases, leaving 8 bases between them. CDR1 is SGHDT, CDR2 YYEEEE, per germline. The CDR3, as DNA: TGTGCCAGCAACAGGGAAAACACCGGGGAGCTGTTTTTT. Encoded protein: CASNRENTGELFF.

The rearrangement joins TRBV28 to TRBJ1-5, with D uncertain. Germline V gives CDR1 MDHEN, CDR2 SYDVKM. The length of the CDR3 is 18 residues. V lost 6 bases to trimming and J lost 0 bases, with 21 bases between them. The CDR3: CASSSDKGGGYSNQPQHF. In nucleotides, the CDR3 is TGTGCCAGCAGCTCCGACAAGGGAGGAGGGTATAGCAATCAGCCCCAGCATTTT.

The rearrangement uses TRBV24-1 and TRBJ1-2; D is undetermined. Trimming left V 3 bases short and J 6 bases short, with 10 bases between. Per the germline V gene, CDR1 is KGHDR and CDR2 is SFDVKD. The CDR3 has 13 residues. Here the CDR3 reads CATSDTNRDGYTF. Here the CDR3 DNA reads TGTGCCACCAGTGATACCAACAGAGATGGCTACACCTTC.

The genes are TRBV11-3 and TRBJ1-1, with a tentative D call TRBD1 (6 bases). With 0 bases removed from V and 7 bases from J, the gap between germline ends came to 12 bases. The CDR3 is 14 residues long. CDR1 is SGHNT, CDR2 YENEEA, per germline. Here the CDR3 DNA reads TGTGCCAGCAGCTTAGAACAGGGAGACAGTGAAGCTTTCTTT. As protein: CASSLEQGDSEAFF.